The 17 T cell receptor beta chains listed next were all sequenced from one sample in a study of blood T cell repertoires in COVID-19. Clones were sequenced by immunoSEQ multiplex PCR, and TCRdb holds only the in-frame ones, with some missing. The sample has about 310,000 clones; around 87% are singletons. Sequencing was carried out using peripheral blood. The receptors derive from a man between 45 and 60 years old with active or convalescent COVID-19.

The count of this clone is one. CDR3 protein: CASSLERGGNSPLHF. The CDR3 DNA is TGTGCCAGCAGCTTGGAAAGGGGGGGGAATTCACCCCTCCACTTT. The V and J genes are TRBV9 and TRBJ1-6; D perhaps matches TRBD1 (6 bases). V lost 4 bases to trimming and J lost 7 bases, with 15 bases between them. The CDR3 totals 15 residues. The germline gives CDR1 SGDLS, CDR2 YYNGEE.

J is TRBJ2-1 and V is TRBV28; 11 bases line up with TRBD1. Trimming removed 5 bases from V and 9 bases from J; junction bases left unmatched: 9. Germline V CDR1 and CDR2: MDHEN, SYDVKM. The CDR3 consists of 15 residues. Here the CDR3 DNA reads TGTGCCAGCAGTCCCTCGGGACAGGGGGATGGTGAGCAGTTCTTC. The encoded protein is CASSPSGQGDGEQFF.

V usage is TRBV19 and J usage is TRBJ2-7; 9 bases agree with TRBD1. V lost 8 bases and J lost 5; bases outside the gene matches: 7. CDR1 LNHDA and CDR2 SQIVND come from the germline V gene (reference sequence). The CDR3 extends over 13 amino acids. DNA of the CDR3: TGTGCCAGTGATCCGGGACAGGGCCACGAGCAGTACTTC. It is translated as CASDPGQGHEQYF.

The chain recombines TRBV24-1 with TRBJ1-2, with D unclear. Germline lookup yields CDR1 KGHDR and CDR2 SFDVKD. The CDR3 loop spans 12 amino acids. Trimming removed 6 bases at V and 4 bases at J, with 8 bases between. The CDR3 is CATSSGLYGYTF. Written as DNA, the CDR3 is TGTGCCACCAGTTCAGGTCTCTATGGCTACACCTTC.

This sequence joins TRBV11-2 and TRBJ1-4, with 7 bases identical to TRBD1. V dropped 5 bases and J dropped 0; count of bases not matched to a gene: 12. This CDR3 has 18 residues. The V gene's germline CDR1 is SGHAT and CDR2 FQNNGV. The CDR3 DNA is TGTGCCAGCAGCCTCGGACAGGCGGCCTATGCAACTAATGAAAAACTGTTTTTT. Amino acids: CASSLGQAAYATNEKLFF.

V and J are TRBV3-1 (or the pseudogene TRBV3-2) and TRBJ1-1; 8 bases line up with TRBD1. CDR3 length: 14 residues. With V trimmed by 4 bases and J by 11 bases, 12 bases remained unmatched. CDR1 and CDR2 from the germline V gene are LGHDT and YNNKEL (reference sequence). The CDR3 protein is CASSLGQVDGVAFF. Here the CDR3 DNA reads TGTGCCAGCAGCCTGGGACAGGTTGATGGTGTGGCTTTCTTT.

This clone was counted a few times. The same CDR3 arises from other DNA sequences in this sample as well. The CDR3, as DNA: TGTGCCAGCAGCAAAGCCTATAGGGGGGGGAGGGAAAGCAATCAGCCCCAGCATTTT. Amino acid sequence: CASSKAYRGGRESNQPQHF. The V and J genes are TRBV21-1 and TRBJ1-5. TRBV21-1 is marked as a pseudogene. This CDR3 has 19 amino acids.

This chain uses TRBV27 with TRBJ1-5; TRBD1 matches at 8 bases. V shed 2 bases and J 5 bases; nucleotides not matched to a gene: 5. CDR1 is MNHEY, CDR2 SMNVEV, per germline (reference sequence). The CDR3 contains 15 residues. As DNA, the CDR3 is TGTGCCAGCAGTTTAGGACAGGGTGTTCATCAGCCCCAGCATTTT. Its protein product is CASSLGQGVHQPQHF.

For this clone: This same CDR3 is encoded by further DNA sequences in the sample. This chain links TRBV2 with TRBJ1-2; 7 nucleotides match TRBD1. The CDR3 extends over 13 amino acids. The J segment lost 5 bases and the V segment lost 4 bases, leaving 4 bases of the junction unmatched. Germline V CDR1 and CDR2: SNHLY, FYNNEI. CDR3 region: CASSGQGDYGYTF. The CDR3 nucleotides are TGTGCCAGCAGTGGACAGGGAGATTATGGCTACACCTTC.

The genes are TRBV28 and TRBJ2-3; D is unresolved. V lost 8 bases and J lost 4, with 7 bases in between. The CDR3 extends over 11 amino acids. Germline-derived CDR1 and CDR2 are MDHEN and SYDVKM. This CDR3 is CASSIADTQYF. The CDR3 DNA sequence: TGTGCCAGCTCCATAGCAGATACGCAGTATTTT.

The chain has TRBV19 and TRBJ2-5; D perhaps matches TRBD2 (7 bases). Germline loops: CDR1 LNHDA, CDR2 SQIVND (reference sequence). V gave up 1 base and J gave up 5 bases, with 11 bases separating them. There are 14 residues in the CDR3. The CDR3 sequence: CASSIGGGRETQYF. The CDR3 DNA follows: TGTGCCAGTAGTATAGGCGGGGGCCGGGAGACCCAGTACTTC. The entire variable domain, with the rest obtained from reference TRBV19 and TRBJ2-5, is as follows: DGGITQSPKYLFRKEGQNVTLSCEQNLNHDAMYWYRQDPGQGLRLIYYSQIVNDFQKGDIAEGYSVSREKKESFPLTVTSAQKNPTAFYLCASSIGGGRETQYFGPGTRLLVL.

This clone was observed once. J is TRBJ1-1 and V is TRBV27; 8 bases map to TRBD1. Trimming cost V 6 bases and J 5 bases; bases outside gene matches: 8. Germline-derived CDR1 and CDR2 are MNHEY and SMNVEV (reference sequence). The length of the CDR3 is 14 residues. For the CDR3, the DNA is TGTGCCAGCAGCAATGGACAGGGTCGGACTGAAGCTTTCTTT. Its protein product is CASSNGQGRTEAFF.

The J gene is TRBJ2-1, the V gene TRBV24-1; the D gene is possibly TRBD2 (7 bases). The CDR3 loop spans 15 amino acids. The V end was cut by 0 bases, the J end by 5 bases, with 10 bases between. CDR1 and CDR2 (germline): KGHDR, SFDVKD. As DNA, the CDR3 is TGTGCCACCAGTGATTTGGCGGGGGCAGACAATGAGCAGTTCTTC. Translation: CATSDLAGADNEQFF.

This chain connects TRBV3-1 (or the pseudogene TRBV3-2) to TRBJ1-2; the D gene is possibly TRBD1 (6 bases). Germline CDR1 LGHDT, CDR2 YNNKEL (reference sequence). The length of the CDR3 is 14 residues. The V and J ends lost 5 bases and 0 bases respectively, with 10 bases between them. DNA of the CDR3: TGTGCCAGCAGCGTAACAGGGACTAACTATGGCTACACCTTC. Protein: CASSVTGTNYGYTF.

The chain joins TRBV10-1 to TRBJ1-6; 10 positions agree with TRBD1. CDR1 and CDR2 (germline): WNHNN, SYGVQD (reference sequence). The length of the CDR3 is 14 residues. The V gene end was trimmed by 6 bases and the J gene end by 15 bases; junction bases not matched to a gene: 11. In nucleotides, the CDR3 is TGCGCCAGCAGCCGGGACAGGGGAAATCGATGCCTCCACTTT. It codes for CASSRDRGNRCLHF.

V and J are TRBV19 and TRBJ2-3, with 9 bases aligning to TRBD2. The germline V gene has CDR1 LNHDA and CDR2 SQIVND (reference sequence). CDR3 length: 16 residues. Losses at the gene ends were 5 bases for V and 5 bases for J; bases not matched to a gene: 11. CDR3 in DNA: TGTGCCAGTAGTGAATTTAGCGGGGGCGGCGTAGATACGCAGTATTTT. It yields the protein CASSEFSGGGVDTQYF.

The chain uses TRBV2 and TRBJ1-3; 9 bases align to TRBD1. Germline V gene sequence: CDR1 SNHLY, CDR2 FYNNEI. The CDR3 length is 15 residues. The V and J ends lost 8 bases and 2 bases, in that order; junction bases with no gene match: 7. CDR3 DNA sequence: TGTGCCAGCCTTAAGGACAGGGGCCCTGGAAACACCATATATTTT. Protein: CASLKDRGPGNTIYF.